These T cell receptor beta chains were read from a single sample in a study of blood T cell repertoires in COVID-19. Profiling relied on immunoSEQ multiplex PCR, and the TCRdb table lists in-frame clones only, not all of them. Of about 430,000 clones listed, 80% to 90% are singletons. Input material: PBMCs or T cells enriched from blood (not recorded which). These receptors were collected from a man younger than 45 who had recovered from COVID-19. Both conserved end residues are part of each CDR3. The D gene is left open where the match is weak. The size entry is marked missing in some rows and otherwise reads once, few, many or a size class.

TGTGCCAGTTTTCCCCATTCAGGGGGCGCGTACTATGGCTACACCTTC	CASFPHSGGAYYGYTF	TRBD1	NA	16	TRBV19	TRBJ1-2
TGTGCCAGCAGCTTACAGGGGCTGGCTAACTATGGCTACACCTTC	CASSLQGLANYGYTF	NA	NA	15	TRBV7-2	TRBJ1-2
TGTGCCAGCAGGGGACTAGCGGGAGCCGCCGGGGAGCTGTTTTTT	CASRGLAGAAGELFF	TRBD2	NA	15	TRBV9	TRBJ2-2
TGTGCCAGCAGTTTATCGGGCCGGGGGTCCTCCTACGAGCAGTACTTC	CASSLSGRGSSYEQYF	NA	NA	16	TRBV27	TRBJ2-7
TGTGCCAGCAGTTTGCGGGGACCCTACAATGAGCAGTTCTTC	CASSLRGPYNEQFF	NA	NA	14	TRBV28	TRBJ2-1
TGTGCCAGCAGTGATGGCAGGGGATGGCGGGAGACCCAGTACTTC	CASSDGRGWRETQYF	NA	NA	15	TRBV2	TRBJ2-5
TGCGCCAGCAGCTCCACAGGGAGCACTGAAGCTTTCTTT	CASSSTGSTEAFF	NA	NA	13	TRBV5-1	TRBJ1-1
TGTGCCAGCAGCCCAGTATCTGGGAGGGTCACCGGGGAGCTGTTTTTT	CASSPVSGRVTGELFF	TRBD2	NA	16	TRBV7-2	TRBJ2-2
TGTGCCAGCAGCCAAGGAGGGATGGGGGCCAACGTCCTGACTTTC	CASSQGGMGANVLTF	NA	NA	15	TRBV3-1/TRBV3-2	TRBJ2-6
TGCGCCAGCAAAAAGGACAGGGGGATCACCGGGGAGCTGTTTTTT	CASKKDRGITGELFF	TRBD1	NA	15	TRBV10-1	TRBJ2-2
TGTGCCAGCAGCCCCGGGGTGATGGTTGGCTACACCTTC	CASSPGVMVGYTF	NA	NA	13	TRBV28	TRBJ1-2
TGTGCCAGCAGGTCGACAGGGCCGGGGGAGACCCAGTACTTC	CASRSTGPGETQYF	TRBD1	NA	14	TRBV6-5	TRBJ2-5
TGTGCCAGTTCGGTAGCGGGAGCCCTCTCCTACGAGCAGTACTTC	CASSVAGALSYEQYF	TRBD2	NA	15	TRBV19	TRBJ2-7
TGTGCCAGCAGCCCATTGACGACAGGGTATACTGAAGCTTTCTTT	CASSPLTTGYTEAFF	TRBD1	NA	15	TRBV5-6	TRBJ1-1
TGTGCCAGCATGGATGGGGCCGGTGAAGCTTTCTTT	CASMDGAGEAFF	NA	NA	12	TRBV28	TRBJ1-1
TGTGCCACCAGTGACTTCAGAAGATCTGCTGGGACAGGGAGCGCCGGGGAGCTGTTTTTT	CATSDFRRSAGTGSAGELFF	TRBD1	NA	20	TRBV24-1	TRBJ2-2
TGTGCTAGTGGTCCCACCCAGGGGTTTAGTGGAAACACCATATATTTT	CASGPTQGFSGNTIYF	NA	NA	16	TRBV12-5	TRBJ1-3
TGTGCCAGCAGCCCCAGGGGACTAGCGGGGCCCACAGATACGCAGTATTTT	CASSPRGLAGPTDTQYF	TRBD2	NA	17	TRBV7-2	TRBJ2-3
TGTGCCAGCAGCGTCGGACGGGACACTTACAATGAGCAGTTCTTC	CASSVGRDTYNEQFF	NA	once	15	TRBV9	TRBJ2-1
TGTGCCAGCAGTTTATGGGGTAGCGGGAGTGGAGAGACCCAGTACTTC	CASSLWGSGSGETQYF	TRBD2	once	16	TRBV27	TRBJ2-5
TGTGCCAGCAGCGTCGGGCTAGCGGTTATAGGGAGCACAGATACGCAGTATTTT	CASSVGLAVIGSTDTQYF	TRBD2	NA	18	TRBV5-4	TRBJ2-3
TGCGCCAGCAGCCGTGCCGGGACAGGGGCTGGTGGCAATCAGCCCCAGCATTTT	CASSRAGTGAGGNQPQHF	TRBD1	NA	18	TRBV4-1	TRBJ1-5
TGTGCCAGTAGGGAGGGGACCGGGGAGCTGTTTTTT	CASREGTGELFF	NA	NA	12	TRBV19	TRBJ2-2
TGTGCCAGCAGTCTTACACCGACAGGGTATATTTACGAGCAGTACTTC	CASSLTPTGYIYEQYF	TRBD1	few	16	TRBV27	TRBJ2-7
TGTGCCAGCAGACTCAAGACTTTGTCCCCCTACGAGCAGTACTTC	CASRLKTLSPYEQYF	NA	NA	15	TRBV27	TRBJ2-7
TGTGCCAGCAGTTACCCTCCCGGGTCTGAAGCTTTCTTT	CASSYPPGSEAFF	NA	NA	13	TRBV6-2/TRBV6-3	TRBJ1-1
TGTGCCAGTAGCGATCACAGGGGACTTAACACTGAAGCTTTCTTT	CASSDHRGLNTEAFF	TRBD1	NA	15	TRBV19	TRBJ1-1